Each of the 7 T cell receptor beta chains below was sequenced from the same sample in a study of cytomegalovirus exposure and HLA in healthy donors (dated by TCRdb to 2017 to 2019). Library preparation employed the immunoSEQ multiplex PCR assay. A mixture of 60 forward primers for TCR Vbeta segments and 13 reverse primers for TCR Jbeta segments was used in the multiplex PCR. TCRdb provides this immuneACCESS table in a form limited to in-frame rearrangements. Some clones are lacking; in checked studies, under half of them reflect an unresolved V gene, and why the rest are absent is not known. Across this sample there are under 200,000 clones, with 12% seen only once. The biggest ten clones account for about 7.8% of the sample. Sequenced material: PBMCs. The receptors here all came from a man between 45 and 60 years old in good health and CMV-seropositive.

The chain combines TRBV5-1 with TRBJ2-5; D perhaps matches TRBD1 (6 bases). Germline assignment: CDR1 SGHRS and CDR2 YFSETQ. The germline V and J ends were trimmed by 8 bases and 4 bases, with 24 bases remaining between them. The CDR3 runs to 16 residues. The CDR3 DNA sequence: TGCGCCAGTAACAAGGATGGCAGGGGTTCTCTAGAGACCCAGTACTTC. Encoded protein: CASNKDGRGSLETQYF.

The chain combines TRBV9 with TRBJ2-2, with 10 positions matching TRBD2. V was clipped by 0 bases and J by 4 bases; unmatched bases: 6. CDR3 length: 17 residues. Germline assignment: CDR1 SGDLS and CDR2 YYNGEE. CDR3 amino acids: CASSVVSGGSSTGELFF. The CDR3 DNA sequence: TGTGCCAGCAGCGTAGTTAGCGGGGGGTCTTCCACCGGGGAGCTGTTTTTT.

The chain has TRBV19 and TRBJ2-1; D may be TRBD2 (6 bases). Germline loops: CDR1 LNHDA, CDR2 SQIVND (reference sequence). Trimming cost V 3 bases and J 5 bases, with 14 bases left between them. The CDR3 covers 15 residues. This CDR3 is CASSMEGPVHNEQFF. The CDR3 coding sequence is TGTGCCAGTAGTATGGAGGGTCCCGTCCACAATGAGCAGTTCTTC.

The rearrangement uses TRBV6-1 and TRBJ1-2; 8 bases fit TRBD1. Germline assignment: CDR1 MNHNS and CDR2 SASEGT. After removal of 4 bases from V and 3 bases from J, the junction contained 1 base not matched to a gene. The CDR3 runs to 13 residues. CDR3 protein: CASSVTGDYGYTF. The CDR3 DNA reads TGTGCCAGCAGTGTGACAGGGGACTATGGCTACACCTTC.

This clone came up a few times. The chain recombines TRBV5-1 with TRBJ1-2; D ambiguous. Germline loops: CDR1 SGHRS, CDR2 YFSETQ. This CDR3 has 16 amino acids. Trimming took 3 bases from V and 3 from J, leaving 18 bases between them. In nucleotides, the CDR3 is TGCGCCAGCAGCTCGGTTGAAGGGAGAGGTGACTATGGCTACACCTTC. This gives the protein CASSSVEGRGDYGYTF.

The CDR3 nucleotides read TGTGCCAGCAGCTTAGCGACAAGAAACACCATATATTTT. Its translation is CASSLATRNTIYF. This chain links TRBV7-9 with TRBJ1-3; D is unclear. Trimming stripped 0 bases from V and 5 bases from J, with 5 bases between. There are 13 residues in the CDR3. Germline lookup yields CDR1 SEHNR and CDR2 FQNEAQ (reference sequence).

For the CDR3, the DNA is TGTGCCAGCAGCTTAGACAGATCTACAGATACGCAGTATTTT. Translated, it gives CASSLDRSTDTQYF. The V gene is TRBV7-9, the J gene TRBJ2-3; unclear D gene. Germline V gene data show CDR1 as SEHNR and CDR2 as FQNEAQ (reference sequence). The CDR3 extends over 14 amino acids. V was pared by 1 base and J by 3 bases, with 8 bases between.